This TCR beta chain is drawn from a study of OX40 agonist ivuxolimab in advanced cancers. Study background: The diagnoses of dose-escalation patients were hepatocellular carcinoma, melanoma, renal cell or head and neck cancer.

Generated by immunoSEQ multiplex PCR, the TCRdb table keeps only in-frame clones and is missing some. Among fewer than 95,000 clones listed, under 85% were seen once. The J segment lost 9 bases and the V segment lost 3 bases, leaving 5 bases of the junction unmatched. The germline V gene encodes CDR1 SQVTM and CDR2 ANQGSEA. This CDR3 has 12 amino acids. This chain connects TRBV29-1 to TRBJ2-4; 7 bases line up with TRBD1. The sample was CD4+ or CD8+ T cells sorted from blood, taken in a trial of the OX40 agonist ivuxolimab. The receptor was derived from an adult with an advanced solid tumor such as melanoma, head and neck, liver or kidney cancer. This CDR3 reads CSVETGIAIQYF. The CDR3 bases are TGCAGCGTTGAGACAGGGATCGCCATTCAGTACTTC.